The next 9 T cell receptor beta chains were all read from a single sample in a study of T cell changes during pregnancy in multiple sclerosis. Sequencing was performed with immunoSEQ multiplex PCR; in TCRdb, only in-frame clones are kept and a portion is missing. The data contain around 50,000 clones, over 75% of them singletons. The source material was CD8+ T cells from peripheral blood mononuclear cells, sampled in the second trimester of pregnancy. The origin of the receptors is a female donor with multiple sclerosis, enrolled in a pregnancy study.

The chain joins TRBV13 to TRBJ2-1; 14 bases fit TRBD2. The CDR3 runs 17 residues. Germline lookup yields CDR1 PRHDT and CDR2 FYEKMQ (reference sequence). V shed 5 bases, J shed 7 bases, and the junction held 10 bases outside the gene matches. Written as DNA, the CDR3 is TGTGCCAGCAGCCTTAGACTAGCGGGGGGGTTCTTGAATGAGCAGTTCTTC. Protein: CASSLRLAGGFLNEQFF.

The chain employs TRBV7-8 and TRBJ1-3; TRBD1 is a possible D gene (6 bases). V lost 4 bases, J lost 0 bases, and 10 bases lay in between. This CDR3 is built from 15 residues. Germline V gene data show CDR1 as SGHVS and CDR2 as FQNEAQ. This CDR3 reads CASSSGTTSGNTIYF. CDR3 nucleotide sequence: TGTGCCAGCAGCTCTGGGACAACCTCTGGAAACACCATATATTTT.

The chain recombines TRBV9 with TRBJ2-6, with D tentatively TRBD1 (6 bases). Trimming took 0 bases from V and 5 from J, leaving 15 bases between them. Germline V lookup: CDR1 SGDLS, CDR2 YYNGEE. The CDR3 has 17 amino acids. The CDR3 loop is CASSVAQGERRANVLTF. The CDR3 nucleotides are TGTGCCAGCAGCGTAGCACAGGGAGAACGAAGGGCCAACGTCCTGACTTTC.

J is TRBJ2-7 and V is TRBV5-1; D not resolved. CDR1 is SGHRS, CDR2 YFSETQ, per germline. This CDR3 is built from 15 residues. V was shortened by 0 bases and J by 0 bases, with 10 bases between the two germline ends. This CDR3 reads CASSLGFSSSYEQYF. The CDR3 DNA follows: TGCGCCAGCAGCTTGGGGTTCTCTAGCTCCTACGAGCAGTACTTC.

DNA of the CDR3: TGTGCCAGCAGTGAAGTTTGGACTAGCGTGACCAATGAGCAGTTCTTC. Translating it yields CASSEVWTSVTNEQFF. J is TRBJ2-1 and V is TRBV6-1; 9 positions agree with TRBD2. J was trimmed by 6 bases and V by 1 base; bases with no gene match: 7. CDR1 is MNHNS, CDR2 SASEGT, per germline. The CDR3 has 16 amino acids.

The chain has TRBV27 and TRBJ1-1, with 9 bases fitting TRBD1. Germline CDR1 reads MNHEY; CDR2 reads SMNVEV (reference sequence). This CDR3 has 13 amino acids. With V trimmed by 4 bases and J by 5 bases, 2 bases remained unmatched. CDR3 sequence reads: CASSWTGVTEAFF. The CDR3 DNA follows: TGTGCCAGCAGTTGGACAGGGGTAACTGAAGCTTTCTTT.

The chain couples TRBV13 to TRBJ2-1; 7 bases fit TRBD2. CDR3 length: 12 amino acids. The V gene end was trimmed by 3 bases and the J gene end by 8 bases; junction bases not matched to a gene: 1. Germline V gene lookup returns CDR1 PRHDT and CDR2 FYEKMQ (reference sequence). The CDR3 DNA is TGTGCCAGCAGCTTTCGGGGGGATGAGCAGTTCTTC. It codes for CASSFRGDEQFF.

The V gene is TRBV7-8, the J gene TRBJ1-2; D uncertain. The CDR3 runs 13 residues. Germline-derived CDR1 and CDR2 are SGHVS and FQNEAQ. The V end lost 5 bases, the J end lost 10 bases, and 17 bases lay between the germline ends. The CDR3 DNA sequence: TGTGCCAGCAGCCTTTCAGCGGTCCCTCCCTACACCTTC. Its translation: CASSLSAVPPYTF. Full variable domain (remainder filled in from reference TRBV7-8 and TRBJ1-2): GAGVSQSPRYKVAKRGQDVALRCDPISGHVSLFWYQQALGQGPEFLTYFQNEAQLDKSGLPSDRFFAERPEGSVSTLKIQRTQQEDSAVYLCASSLSAVPPYTFGSGTRLTVV.

This sequence joins TRBV29-1 and TRBJ2-1, with 10 bases fitting TRBD2. The CDR3 runs 16 residues. Trimming cost V 1 base and J 7 bases; bases outside gene matches: 10. CDR1 is SQVTM and CDR2 is ANQGSEA in the germline V gene. CDR3 bases: TGCAGCGTTGAAGGTCTAGCGGGGGCCCTTGGGAATGAGCAGTTCTTC. Its protein is CSVEGLAGALGNEQFF.